This T cell receptor (beta chain) was profiled in a study of Graves' ophthalmopathy and Graves' hyperthyroidism. Orbital computed tomography, thyroid ultrasound, TRAb, serum thyroxine and clinical symptoms formed the basis of diagnosis. The PBMCs used were ones drawn from less than 12 ml of fresh peripheral blood. Amplification targeted the TCR beta CDR3 regions, with RNA transcripts as the source material. Second-round multiplex PCR came after first-round RT-PCR with HTBI primers. TCRdb itself ran the multiplex PCR reads through MiXCR, one entry per CDR3 protein. The table records about 340,000 distinct CDR3 sequences, roughly 15% of them present only once. This clonotype has ten or more counts. Its antigen is as yet unknown. Germline CDR1 and CDR2: SNHLY and FYNNEI. Trimming took off 1 base at V and 7 bases at J, with 5 bases between the two ends. The CDR3 is 13 residues long. General study results and limits: Both a roughly 70% sensitivity and an approximately 72% specificity characterized the model's predictions of ophthalmopathy progression. Separation of ophthalmopathy from stable hyperthyroidism was achieved by a 13-signature model, at approximately 90% sensitivity and around 81% specificity.

Sequences were obtained from peripheral blood. The receptor comes from an adult man with Graves' ophthalmopathy. V is TRBV2 and J is TRBJ1-6, with a tentative D call TRBD1 (5 bases). The CDR3 region is CASSEEGNSPLHF. CDR3 DNA sequence: TGTGCCAGCAGTGAAGAGGGGAATTCACCCCTCCACTTT.